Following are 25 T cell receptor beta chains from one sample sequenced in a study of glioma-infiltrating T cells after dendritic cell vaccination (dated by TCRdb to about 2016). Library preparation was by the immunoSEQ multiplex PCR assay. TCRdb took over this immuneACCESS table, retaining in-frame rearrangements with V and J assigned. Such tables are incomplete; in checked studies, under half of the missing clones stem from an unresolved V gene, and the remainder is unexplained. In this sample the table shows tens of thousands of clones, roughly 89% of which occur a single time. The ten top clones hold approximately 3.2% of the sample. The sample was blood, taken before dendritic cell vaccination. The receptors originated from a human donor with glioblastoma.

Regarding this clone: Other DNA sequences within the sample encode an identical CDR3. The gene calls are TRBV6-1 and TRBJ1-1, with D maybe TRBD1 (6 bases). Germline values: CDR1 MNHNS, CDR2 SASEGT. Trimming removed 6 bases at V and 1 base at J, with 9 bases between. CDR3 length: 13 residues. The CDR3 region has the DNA TGTGCCAGCAGAACGGACAGGAACACTGAAGCTTTCTTT. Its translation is CASRTDRNTEAFF.

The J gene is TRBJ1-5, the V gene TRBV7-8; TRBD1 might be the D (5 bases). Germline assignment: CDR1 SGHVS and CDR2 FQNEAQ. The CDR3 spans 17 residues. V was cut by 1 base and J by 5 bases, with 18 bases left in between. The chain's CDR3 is CASSLGKEGRVDQPQHF. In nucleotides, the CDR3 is TGTGCCAGCAGCTTAGGTAAGGAGGGCAGGGTGGATCAGCCCCAGCATTTT.

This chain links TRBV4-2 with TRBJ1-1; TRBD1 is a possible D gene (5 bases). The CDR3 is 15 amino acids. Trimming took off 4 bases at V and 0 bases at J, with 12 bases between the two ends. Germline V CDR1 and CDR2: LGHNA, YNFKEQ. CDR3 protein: CASSPRGGVNTEAFF. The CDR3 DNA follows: TGTGCCAGCAGCCCACGCGGGGGAGTGAACACTGAAGCTTTCTTT.

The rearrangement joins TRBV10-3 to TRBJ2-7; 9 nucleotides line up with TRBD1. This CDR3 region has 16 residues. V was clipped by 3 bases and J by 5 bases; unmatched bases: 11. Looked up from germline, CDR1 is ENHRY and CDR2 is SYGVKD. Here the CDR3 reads CAISEIAGQGRDEQYF. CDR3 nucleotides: TGTGCCATCAGTGAAATTGCGGGACAGGGTAGAGACGAGCAGTACTTC.

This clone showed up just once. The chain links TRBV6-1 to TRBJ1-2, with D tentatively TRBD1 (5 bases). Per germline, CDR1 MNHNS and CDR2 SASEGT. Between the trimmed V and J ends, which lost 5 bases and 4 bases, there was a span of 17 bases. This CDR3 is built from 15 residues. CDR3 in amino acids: CASSTTSGPSYGYTF. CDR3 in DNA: TGTGCCAGCAGTACAACATCAGGGCCCAGCTATGGCTACACCTTC.

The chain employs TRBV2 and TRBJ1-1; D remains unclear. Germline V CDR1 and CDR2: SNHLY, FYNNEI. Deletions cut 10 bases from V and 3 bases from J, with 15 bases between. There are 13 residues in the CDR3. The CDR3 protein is CANAQEVDTEAFF. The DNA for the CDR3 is TGTGCCAACGCTCAGGAGGTAGACACTGAAGCTTTCTTT.

The CDR3 DNA reads TGTGCCAGTAGCAAAGGACTAGCGGGGGCGATCTCCTACAATGAGCAGTTCTTC. It translates to CASSKGLAGAISYNEQFF. The rearrangement uses TRBV19 and TRBJ2-1; TRBD2 matches 13 bases. Unmatched junction bases numbered 8, after V lost 6 bases and J lost 0 bases. The CDR3 contains 18 residues. Germline assignment: CDR1 LNHDA and CDR2 SQIVND (reference sequence).

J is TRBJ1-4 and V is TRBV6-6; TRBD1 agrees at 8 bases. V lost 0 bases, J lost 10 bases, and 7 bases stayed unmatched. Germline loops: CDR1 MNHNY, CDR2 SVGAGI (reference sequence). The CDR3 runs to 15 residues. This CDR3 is CASSYSTGVGGKLFF. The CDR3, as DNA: TGTGCCAGCAGTTACTCGACAGGGGTGGGAGGAAAACTGTTTTTT.

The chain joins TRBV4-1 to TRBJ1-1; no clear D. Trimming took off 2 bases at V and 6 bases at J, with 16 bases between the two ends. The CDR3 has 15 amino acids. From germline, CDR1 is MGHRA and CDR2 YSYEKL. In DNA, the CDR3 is TGCGCCAGCAGCCAACCCCTGGGAGGGTGGGCTGAAGCTTTCTTT. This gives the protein CASSQPLGGWAEAFF.

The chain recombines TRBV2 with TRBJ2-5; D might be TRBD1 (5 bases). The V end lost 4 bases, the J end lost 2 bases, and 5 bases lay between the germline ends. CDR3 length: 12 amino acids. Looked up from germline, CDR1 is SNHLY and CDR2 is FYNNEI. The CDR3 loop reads CASSGQQETQYF. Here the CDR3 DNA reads TGTGCCAGCAGTGGACAGCAAGAGACCCAGTACTTC.

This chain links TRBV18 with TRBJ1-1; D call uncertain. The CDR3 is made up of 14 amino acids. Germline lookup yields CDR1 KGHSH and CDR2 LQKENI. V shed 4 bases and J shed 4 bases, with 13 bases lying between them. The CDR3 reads CASSRPGVGTEAFF. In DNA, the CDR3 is TGTGCCAGCTCACGGCCCGGGGTGGGCACTGAAGCTTTCTTT.

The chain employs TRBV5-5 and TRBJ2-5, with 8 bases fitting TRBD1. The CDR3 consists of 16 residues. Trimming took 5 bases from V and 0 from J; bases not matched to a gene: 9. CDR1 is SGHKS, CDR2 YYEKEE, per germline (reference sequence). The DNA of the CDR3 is TGTGCCAGCAGTTGGACAGGGTTAATGTACCAAGAGACCCAGTACTTC. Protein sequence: CASSWTGLMYQETQYF.

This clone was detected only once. As DNA, the CDR3 is TGCGCCAGCAGCCAAGCTATAGGGGGAGCGGAAAACACCGGGGAGCTGTTTTTT. It specifies CASSQAIGGAENTGELFF. The genes are TRBV4-1 and TRBJ2-2; tentative D call: TRBD1 (6 bases). The V gene lost 1 base and the J gene lost 2 bases, with 17 bases spanning the gap. Germline assignment: CDR1 MGHRA and CDR2 YSYEKL. This CDR3 contains 18 residues.

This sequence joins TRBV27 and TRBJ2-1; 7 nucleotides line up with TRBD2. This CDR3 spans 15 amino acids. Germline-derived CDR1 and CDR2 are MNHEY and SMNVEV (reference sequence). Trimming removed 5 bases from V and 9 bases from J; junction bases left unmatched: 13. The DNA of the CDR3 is TGTGCCAGCAGTCCCACTCGACTAGCTAATAGTGAGCAGTTCTTC. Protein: CASSPTRLANSEQFF.

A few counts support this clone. The CDR3 DNA is TGTGCCAGCAGTGTCGCGGGGGGGATGAAGTTCTTC. Translating it yields CASSVAGGMKFF. The gene calls are TRBV2 and TRBJ2-1, with TRBD2 identical over 9 bases. The germline V gene encodes CDR1 SNHLY and CDR2 FYNNEI. The V segment lost 4 bases and the J segment 14 bases; nucleotides outside the gene matches: 6. The CDR3 sequence is 12 residues long.

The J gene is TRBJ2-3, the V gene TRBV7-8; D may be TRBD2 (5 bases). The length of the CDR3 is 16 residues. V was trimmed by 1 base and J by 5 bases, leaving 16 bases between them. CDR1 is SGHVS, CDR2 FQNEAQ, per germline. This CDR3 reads CASSLGPERVGDTQYF. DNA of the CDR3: TGTGCCAGCAGCTTAGGGCCGGAGAGGGTGGGAGATACGCAGTATTTT.

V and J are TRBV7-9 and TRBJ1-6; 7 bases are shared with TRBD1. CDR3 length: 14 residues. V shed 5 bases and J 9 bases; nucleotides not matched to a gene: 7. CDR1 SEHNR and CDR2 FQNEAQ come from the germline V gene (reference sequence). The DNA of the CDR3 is TGTGCCAGCAGCGGGGACAGTAGGAGTTCACCCCTCCACTTT. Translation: CASSGDSRSSPLHF.

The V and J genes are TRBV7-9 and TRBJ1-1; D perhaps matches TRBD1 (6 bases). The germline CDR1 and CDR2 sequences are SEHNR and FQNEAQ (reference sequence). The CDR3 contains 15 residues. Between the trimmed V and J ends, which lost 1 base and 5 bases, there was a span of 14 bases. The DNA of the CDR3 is TGTGCCAGCAGCTTAGGGGGGGGAGGGGGTACTGAAGCTTTCTTT. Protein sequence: CASSLGGGGGTEAFF. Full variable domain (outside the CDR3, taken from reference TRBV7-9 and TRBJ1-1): DTGVSQNPRHKITKRGQNVTFRCDPISEHNRLYWYRQTLGQGPEFLTYFQNEAQLEKSRLLSDRFSAERPKGSFSTLEIQRTEQGDSAMYLCASSLGGGGGTEAFFGQGTRLTVV.

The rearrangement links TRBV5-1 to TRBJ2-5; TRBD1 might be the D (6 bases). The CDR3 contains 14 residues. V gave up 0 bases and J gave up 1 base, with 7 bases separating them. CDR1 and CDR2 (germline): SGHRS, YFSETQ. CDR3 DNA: TGCGCCAGCAGCTTGGGGACAGTCCAAGAGACCCAGTACTTC. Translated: CASSLGTVQETQYF.

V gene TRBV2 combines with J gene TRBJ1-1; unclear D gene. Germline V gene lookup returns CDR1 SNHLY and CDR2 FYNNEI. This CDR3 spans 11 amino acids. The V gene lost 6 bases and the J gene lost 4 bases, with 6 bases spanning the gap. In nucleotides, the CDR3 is TGTGCCAGCAGGGTGGCCACTGAAGCTTTCTTT. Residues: CASRVATEAFF.

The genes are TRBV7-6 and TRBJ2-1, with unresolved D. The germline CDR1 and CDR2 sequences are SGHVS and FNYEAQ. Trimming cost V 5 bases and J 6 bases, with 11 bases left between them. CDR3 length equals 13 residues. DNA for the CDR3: TGTGCCAGCAGCCGGCAGGCTTTCAATGAGCAGTTCTTC. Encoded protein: CASSRQAFNEQFF. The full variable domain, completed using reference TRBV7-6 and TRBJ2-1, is GAGVSQSPRYKVTKRGQDVALRCDPISGHVSLYWYRQALGQGPEFLTYFNYEAQQDKSGLPNDRFSAERPEGSISTLTIQRTEQRDSAMYRCASSRQAFNEQFFGPGTRLTVL.

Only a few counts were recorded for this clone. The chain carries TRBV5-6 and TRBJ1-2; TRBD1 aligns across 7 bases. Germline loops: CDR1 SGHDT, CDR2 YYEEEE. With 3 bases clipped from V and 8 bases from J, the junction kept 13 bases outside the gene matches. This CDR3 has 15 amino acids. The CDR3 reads CASSWGPQGQLGYTF. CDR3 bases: TGTGCCAGCAGCTGGGGCCCACAGGGGCAACTAGGCTACACCTTC.

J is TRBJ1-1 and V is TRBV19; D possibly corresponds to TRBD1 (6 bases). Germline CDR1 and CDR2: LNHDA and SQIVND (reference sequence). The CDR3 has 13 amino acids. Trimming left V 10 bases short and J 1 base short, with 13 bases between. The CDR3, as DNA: TGTGCCACCCGGGGACACAGGAACACTGAAGCTTTCTTT. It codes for CATRGHRNTEAFF.

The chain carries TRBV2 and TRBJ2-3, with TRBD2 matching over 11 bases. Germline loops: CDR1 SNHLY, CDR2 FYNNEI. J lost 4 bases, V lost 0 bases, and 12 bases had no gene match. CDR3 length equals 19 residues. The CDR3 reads CASSEARFRLAGNSDTQYF. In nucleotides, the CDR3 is TGTGCCAGCAGTGAAGCGAGGTTTAGACTAGCGGGGAATTCAGATACGCAGTATTTT.

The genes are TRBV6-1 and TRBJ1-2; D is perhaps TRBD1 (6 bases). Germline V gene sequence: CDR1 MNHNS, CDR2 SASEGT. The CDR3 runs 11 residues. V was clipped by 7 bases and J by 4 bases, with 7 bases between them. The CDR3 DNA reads TGTGCCAGCACGGACAGCTATGGCTACACCTTC. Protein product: CASTDSYGYTF.